Reported below is one T cell receptor beta chain. V was pared by 7 bases and J by 4 bases, with 13 bases of the junction left unmatched. The CDR3 loop spans 17 amino acids. Germline CDR1 reads SQVTM; CDR2 reads ANQGSEA. This entry is derived from a study of blood T cell repertoires in COVID-19. Study processing details: Scientists estimated how many nucleated cells there were by amplifying reference gene primers. TCRdb's copy holds only in-frame clones and misses some; the assay was immunoSEQ multiplex PCR. V and J calls and clone size are given by that table; D and trimming were obtained from the DNA. Here the sample spans tens of thousands of clones, around 92% being singletons.

This chain uses TRBV29-1 with TRBJ2-7; 16 nucleotides match TRBD2. The sample taken for sequencing was peripheral blood. The TCR was taken from a man aged 45 to 65 with active COVID-19. In nucleotides, the CDR3 is TGCAGCGCAAGAACCCGGGGACTAGCGGGAGGGAATTACGAGCAGTACTTC. This gives the protein CSARTRGLAGGNYEQYF.